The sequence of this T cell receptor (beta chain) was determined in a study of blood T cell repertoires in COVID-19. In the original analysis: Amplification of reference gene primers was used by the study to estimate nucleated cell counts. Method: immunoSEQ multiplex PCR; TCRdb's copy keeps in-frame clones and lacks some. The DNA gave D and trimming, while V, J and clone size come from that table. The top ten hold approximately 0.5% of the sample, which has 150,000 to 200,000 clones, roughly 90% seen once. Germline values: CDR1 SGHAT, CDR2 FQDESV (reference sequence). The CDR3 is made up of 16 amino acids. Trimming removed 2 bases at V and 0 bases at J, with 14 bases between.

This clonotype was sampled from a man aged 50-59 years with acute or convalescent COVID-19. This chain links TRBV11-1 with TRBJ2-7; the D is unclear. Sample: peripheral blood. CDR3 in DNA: TGTGCCAGCAGCTTATTGGCCAGGCCGAGCTCCTACGAGCAGTACGTC. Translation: CASSLLARPSSYEQYV.